This T cell receptor beta chain was captured by sequencing in a study of blood T cell repertoires in COVID-19. This CDR3 region has 13 residues. V lost 4 bases and J 9 bases, leaving 12 bases between the germline ends. In the authors' workflow: Quantification of nucleated cells was approximated via reference gene primer amplification. The protocol was immunoSEQ multiplex PCR, while the TCRdb copy is restricted to in-frame clones and leaves out a portion. V, J and clone size derive from that table, while D and trimming were established from the DNA sequence. Of roughly 400,000 clones detected, around 87% appear once; the ten largest clones hold 2.3%.

The TCR comes from an older woman with COVID-19, enrolled during active disease. This sequence joins TRBV12-3 or TRBV12-4 and TRBJ2-2; possible D gene TRBD2, 6 bases. Input material: peripheral blood. CDR3 in amino acids: CASSYLTSWELFF. The DNA of the CDR3 is TGTGCCAGCAGTTACCTGACTAGTTGGGAGCTGTTTTTT.